This is a list of T cell receptor beta chains from one sample in a study of blood T cell repertoires in COVID-19. The method was immunoSEQ multiplex PCR; TCRdb's version includes in-frame clones alone and lacks a portion of them. The sample comprises under 200,000 clones, almost 90% of which are singletons, and under 2% rests with the top ten. What was sequenced was peripheral blood. The receptors stem from a man aged 18 to 35 with active or convalescent COVID-19. The CDR3 runs from the conserved cysteine through the conserved F or W. The D gene is left open where the match is weak. Expanded clones get a size class; other rows say once, few or many, or leave the size out.

clone size	V gene	J gene	D gene	CDR3 length	CDR3 protein	CDR3 DNA
-	TRBV7-9	TRBJ1-1	TRBD1	14	CASSSWDRDTEAFF	TGTGCCAGCAGCTCCTGGGACAGGGACACTGAAGCTTTCTTT
-	TRBV6-1	TRBJ2-1	-	16	CASTEAHPNSYNEQFF	TGTGCCAGCACGGAAGCTCACCCTAACTCCTACAATGAGCAGTTCTTC
-	TRBV19	TRBJ1-2	TRBD1	14	CASTPNRGIYGYTF	TGTGCCAGTACCCCGAACAGGGGGATCTATGGCTACACCTTC
-	TRBV5-4	TRBJ2-7	-	17	CASSFLYGQGTIHEQYF	TGTGCCAGCAGCTTTCTTTATGGGCAGGGGACGATCCACGAGCAGTACTTC
-	TRBV12-3/TRBV12-4	TRBJ2-5	-	12	CASSWLEETQYF	TGTGCCAGCAGTTGGCTGGAAGAGACCCAGTACTTC
-	TRBV7-3	TRBJ2-7	TRBD2	13	CASSLSGRGEQYF	TGTGCCAGCAGCTTAAGCGGGAGAGGCGAGCAGTACTTC
-	TRBV30	TRBJ1-1	-	13	CAWSNRANTEAFF	TGTGCCTGGAGTAATCGAGCGAACACTGAAGCTTTCTTT
-	TRBV5-1	TRBJ2-6	TRBD2	16	CASSRSGSSGANVLTF	TGCGCCAGCAGCAGGAGCGGGAGTTCTGGGGCCAACGTCCTGACTTTC
-	TRBV30	TRBJ2-7	-	14	CAWSVRLQSYEQYF	TGTGCCTGGAGTGTACGCCTACAGTCCTACGAGCAGTACTTC
-	TRBV15	TRBJ2-5	TRBD2	15	CATSRDSGGSETQYF	TGTGCCACCAGCAGAGATAGCGGGGGGTCGGAGACCCAGTACTTC
-	TRBV5-4	TRBJ2-1	TRBD1	14	CASSQEQGFDEQFF	TGTGCCAGCAGTCAGGAACAGGGGTTCGATGAGCAGTTCTTC
-	TRBV12-3/TRBV12-4	TRBJ2-4	TRBD1	12	CASSFDRDIQYF	TGTGCCAGCAGTTTCGACAGGGACATTCAGTACTTC
-	TRBV7-2	TRBJ2-7	-	15	CASSLDLSVRYEQYF	TGTGCCAGCAGCTTAGATTTGTCAGTCAGATACGAGCAGTACTTC
-	TRBV6-1	TRBJ2-4	-	14	CASSEGDTGGIQYF	TGTGCCAGCAGTGAAGGGGACACGGGCGGCATTCAGTACTTC
-	TRBV5-6	TRBJ1-5	TRBD1	15	CASSLGQGFNQPQHF	TGTGCCAGCAGCTTAGGACAGGGGTTCAATCAGCCCCAGCATTTT
-	TRBV19	TRBJ1-2	-	13	CASSTTGEYGYTF	TGTGCCAGTAGTACCACCGGGGAGTATGGCTACACCTTC
-	TRBV18	TRBJ2-1	TRBD2	14	CASSHSGRGDEQFF	TGTGCCAGCTCACATAGCGGGAGGGGTGACGAGCAGTTCTTC
-	TRBV19	TRBJ1-1	-	11	CASRANTEAFF	TGTGCCAGTAGGGCTAACACTGAAGCTTTCTTT
-	TRBV9	TRBJ1-1	-	14	CASSRSRVNTEAFF	TGTGCCAGCAGCAGGTCCAGGGTGAACACTGAAGCTTTCTTT
-	TRBV4-3	TRBJ2-2	-	14	CASRLKTNTGELFF	TGCGCCAGCAGACTGAAAACGAACACCGGGGAGCTGTTTTTT
once	TRBV30	TRBJ2-1	-	19	CAWSNPPEELGGTWNEQFF	TGTGCCTGGAGTAACCCCCCCGAGGAATTGGGGGGAACGTGGAATGAGCAGTTCTTC
-	TRBV27	TRBJ2-3	-	16	CASSPRLVPNTDTQYF	TGTGCCAGCAGTCCCCGACTAGTGCCTAACACAGATACGCAGTATTTT
-	TRBV12-5	TRBJ1-1	TRBD1	14	CASGRDRVNTEAFF	TGTGCTAGTGGTCGGGACAGGGTCAACACTGAAGCTTTCTTT
-	TRBV11-2	TRBJ1-1	TRBD1	15	CASSISPGQGFEAFF	TGTGCCAGCAGCATATCACCGGGACAGGGCTTTGAAGCTTTCTTT
-	TRBV18	TRBJ2-3	TRBD1	20	CASSRRPGQKSTLGTDTQYF	TGTGCCAGCTCAAGAAGACCGGGACAGAAAAGCACTCTGGGCACAGATACGCAGTATTTT
-	TRBV5-1	TRBJ2-7	TRBD1	15	CASSLQGDSSSEQYF	TGCGCCAGCAGCTTGCAGGGGGATTCATCTTCCGAGCAGTACTTC
-	TRBV19	TRBJ1-1	TRBD1	16	CASSRDSGRMNTEAFF	TGTGCCAGTAGTAGGGACAGTGGACGAATGAACACTGAAGCTTTCTTT
-	TRBV24-1	TRBJ2-3	TRBD1	15	CATSESGQGPDTQYF	TGTGCCACCAGTGAATCCGGACAGGGACCAGATACGCAGTATTTT
-	TRBV5-6	TRBJ2-7	TRBD1	15	CASSLVGQLNYEQYF	TGTGCCAGCAGCTTGGTGGGACAGTTGAACTACGAGCAGTACTTC
-	TRBV12-3/TRBV12-4	TRBJ1-5	-	13	CASSPYSNQPQHF	TGTGCCAGCAGTCCCTATAGCAATCAGCCCCAGCATTTT
-	TRBV5-6	TRBJ2-1	-	13	CASSFGISAVQFF	TGTGCCAGCAGCTTCGGGATTTCTGCGGTCCAGTTCTTC
-	TRBV29-1	TRBJ2-3	TRBD2	12	CSGRGGTDTQYF	TGCAGCGGACGGGGGGGAACAGATACGCAGTATTTT
-	TRBV3-1/TRBV3-2	TRBJ2-2	-	17	CASSQVAYFTNTGELFF	TGTGCCAGCAGCCAAGTGGCATATTTTACCAACACCGGGGAGCTGTTTTTT
-	TRBV3-1/TRBV3-2	TRBJ1-2	-	16	CASSRSGHRSNYGYTF	TGTGCCAGCAGCCGCTCAGGACACCGATCCAACTATGGCTACACCTTC
once	TRBV29-1	TRBJ2-5	-	13	CSVEAASRGTQYF	TGCAGCGTTGAAGCAGCCTCCCGGGGGACCCAGTACTTC
-	TRBV7-8	TRBJ1-6	-	17	CASRPKADRILNSPLHF	TGTGCCAGCAGACCTAAAGCCGACAGGATTTTAAATTCACCCCTCCACTTT
-	TRBV13	TRBJ2-1	-	15	CASSLGQTTYNEQFF	TGTGCCAGCAGCTTAGGACAAACTACCTACAATGAGCAGTTCTTC
-	TRBV19	TRBJ1-6	-	15	CASSQDSGYNSPLHF	TGTGCCAGTAGCCAGGACAGCGGATATAATTCACCCCTCCACTTT
once	TRBV6-4	TRBJ1-2	-	10	CATQVVGYTF	TGTGCCACCCAGGTTGTCGGCTACACCTTC
-	TRBV6-1	TRBJ1-2	-	18	CASSERSRDTQRDYGYTF	TGTGCCAGCAGTGAAAGGAGCCGGGACACCCAACGGGACTATGGCTACACCTTC
-	TRBV4-2	TRBJ2-1	TRBD1	17	CASSPRLGQGAGNEQFF	TGTGCCAGCAGCCCGCGATTGGGACAGGGGGCCGGGAATGAGCAGTTCTTC
-	TRBV7-2	TRBJ2-7	-	12	CASSLVSYEQYF	TGTGCCAGCAGCTTAGTTTCATACGAGCAGTACTTC
-	TRBV7-2	TRBJ1-3	-	14	CASSKTGSGNTIYF	TGTGCCAGCAGCAAAACAGGGTCCGGAAACACCATATATTTT
-	TRBV5-6	TRBJ2-2	-	12	CASSPSTGELFF	TGTGCCAGCAGTCCTTCCACCGGGGAGCTGTTTTTT
-	TRBV12-5	TRBJ2-1	-	13	CASGLWQIDEQFF	TGTGCTAGTGGTTTGTGGCAGATCGATGAGCAGTTCTTC
once	TRBV30	TRBJ2-5	-	14	CACHPVPVAETQYF	TGTGCCTGCCACCCGGTTCCAGTAGCAGAGACCCAGTACTTC
once	TRBV27	TRBJ2-3	-	14	CATAASESADTQYF	TGTGCCACGGCGGCCTCCGAGTCGGCAGATACGCAGTATTTT
-	TRBV27	TRBJ2-7	TRBD1	13	CASSPIDRDEQYF	TGTGCCAGCAGTCCAATCGACAGGGACGAGCAGTACTTC
-	TRBV29-1	TRBJ1-1	TRBD1	15	CSVEYWDRGGTEAFF	TGCAGCGTTGAATATTGGGACAGGGGTGGGACTGAAGCTTTCTTT
-	TRBV4-2	TRBJ2-7	-	15	CASSQDLAGSYEQYF	TGTGCCAGCAGCCAAGATCTAGCAGGATCCTACGAGCAGTACTTC
-	TRBV6-6	TRBJ1-5	-	19	CASSPLPIGGGGSNQPQHF	TGTGCCAGCAGTCCACTTCCTATAGGGGGGGGAGGGAGCAATCAGCCCCAGCATTTT
-	TRBV6-1	TRBJ2-1	TRBD2	15	CASSESGTTDNEQFF	TGTGCCAGCAGTGAAAGCGGGACTACGGACAATGAGCAGTTCTTC
-	TRBV5-1	TRBJ1-1	-	13	CASSLDRNTEAFF	TGCGCCAGCAGCCTAGACAGGAACACTGAAGCTTTCTTT
-	TRBV11-2	TRBJ2-3	TRBD2	15	CASSLGGGAGDTQYF	TGTGCCAGCAGCTTAGGCGGGGGGGCAGGAGATACGCAGTATTTT